A single sample gave rise to the 24 T cell receptor beta chains below, sequenced in a study of T cell responses to AZD1222 COVID-19 vaccine. TCRdb's copy holds only in-frame clones and misses some; the assay was immunoSEQ multiplex PCR. The data contain about 180,000 clones, more than 70% of them singletons. The starting material was peripheral blood, obtained 28 days after the second AZD1222 dose. The receptors here all came from an adult who received the AZD1222 COVID-19 vaccine.

The V gene is TRBV7-8, the J gene TRBJ2-3; 10 bases fit TRBD2. The CDR3 consists of 15 residues. V lost 6 bases to trimming and J lost 1 base; unmatched junction nucleotides: 4. CDR1 is SGHVS, CDR2 FQNEAQ, per germline. The CDR3 DNA sequence: TGTGCCAGCAGTCCCGGGACTAGCGGCACAGATACGCAGTATTTT. Amino acids: CASSPGTSGTDTQYF.

This clone was observed a single time. The genes are TRBV7-6 and TRBJ1-4; D uncertain. Germline lookup yields CDR1 SGHVS and CDR2 FNYEAQ. V lost 5 bases, J lost 4 bases, and 11 bases lay in between. The CDR3 contains 14 residues. CDR3 residues: CASSAQANNEKLFF. The CDR3 DNA follows: TGTGCCAGCAGCGCCCAGGCGAATAATGAAAAACTGTTTTTT.

The rearrangement joins TRBV18 to TRBJ1-1; the D is unclear. There are 12 residues in the CDR3. V gave up 3 bases and J gave up 7 bases, with 9 bases separating them. Per germline, CDR1 KGHSH and CDR2 LQKENI. This CDR3 is CASSPRTGEAFF. The CDR3, as DNA: TGTGCCAGCTCACCCCGGACCGGTGAAGCTTTCTTT.

This rearrangement joins TRBV12-3 or TRBV12-4 to TRBJ1-2; D is undetermined. This CDR3 spans 13 amino acids. V was clipped by 3 bases and J by 7 bases, with 12 bases between them. CDR3 amino acids: CASSFQPSTGYTF. The CDR3 nucleotides are TGTGCCAGCAGTTTTCAGCCGTCTACTGGCTACACCTTC.

The V and J genes are TRBV5-5 and TRBJ2-1; 9 bases line up with TRBD1. In germline, CDR1 is SGHKS, CDR2 YYEKEE (reference sequence). Losses at the gene ends were 0 bases for V and 3 bases for J; bases not matched to a gene: 1. The CDR3 consists of 15 residues. The CDR3, as DNA: TGTGCCAGCAGCTTGGGACAGGGGGTCTACAATGAGCAGTTCTTC. Its translation: CASSLGQGVYNEQFF.

The gene calls are TRBV7-2 and TRBJ2-7, with a tentative D call TRBD1 (6 bases). The CDR3 contains 14 residues. CDR1 SGHTA and CDR2 FQGNSA come from the germline V gene. Trimming removed 5 bases from V and 5 bases from J, with 16 bases in between. The CDR3 DNA is TGTGCCAGCAGCAAACAGGGAAGCTACGACGAGCAGTACTTC. Encoded protein: CASSKQGSYDEQYF.

This chain joins TRBV19 and TRBJ2-3; 7 bases map to TRBD1. CDR1 and CDR2 (germline): LNHDA, SQIVND (reference sequence). The CDR3 runs 15 residues. J was trimmed by 3 bases and V by 6 bases; bases with no gene match: 9. The CDR3 coding sequence is TGTGCCAGTAGCCCGTCCCGACAGGGAACAGATACGCAGTATTTT. Amino acids: CASSPSRQGTDTQYF.

The V and J genes are TRBV10-3 and TRBJ2-2; D remains ambiguous. The germline V gene encodes CDR1 ENHRY and CDR2 SYGVKD. Trimming stripped 7 bases from V and 3 bases from J, with 3 bases between. The CDR3 is made up of 11 amino acids. The CDR3 DNA reads as TGTGCCATCAAGGACACCGGGGAGCTGTTTTTT. Translating gives CAIKDTGELFF.

Concerning this clone: A junction boundary mismatches the germline segment, possibly from a read error. The chain employs TRBV9 and TRBJ2-7; D call uncertain. The CDR3 consists of 16 residues. In germline, CDR1 is SGDLS, CDR2 YYNGEE. DNA of the CDR3: TGTGTCAGCAGCCCTTCCCCGGCAGGTTACTCCTACGAGCAGTACTTC. The encoded protein is CVSSPSPAGYSYEQYF.

The chain uses TRBV9 and TRBJ2-3; D gene unclear. V was clipped by 1 base and J by 0 bases, with 15 bases between them. CDR3 length: 17 residues. The germline gives CDR1 SGDLS, CDR2 YYNGEE. The CDR3 DNA follows: TGTGCCAGCAGCGTAACTTCTAGGGCGCCAAGCACAGATACGCAGTATTTT. Its translation is CASSVTSRAPSTDTQYF.

This sequence joins TRBV19 and TRBJ2-3, with 14 bases aligning to TRBD2. The CDR3 length is 19 residues. Germline trimming cut 5 bases from V and 1 base from J; bases unmatched to any gene: 11. Germline lookup yields CDR1 LNHDA and CDR2 SQIVND (reference sequence). Here the CDR3 reads CASSAPAGLAGAGTDTQYF. CDR3 DNA: TGTGCCAGTAGTGCCCCGGCGGGACTAGCGGGAGCCGGCACAGATACGCAGTATTTT.

The chain links TRBV9 to TRBJ2-1; D remains ambiguous. The V end was cut by 0 bases, the J end by 2 bases, with 9 bases between. The CDR3 loop spans 15 amino acids. Germline CDR1 SGDLS, CDR2 YYNGEE. DNA of the CDR3: TGTGCCAGCAGCGTAGAGCCGACCGCCTACAATGAGCAGTTCTTC. The encoded protein is CASSVEPTAYNEQFF.

The chain uses TRBV6-2 or TRBV6-3 and TRBJ1-1; TRBD1 matches 7 bases. CDR3 length: 15 residues. The J segment lost 4 bases and the V segment lost 6 bases, leaving 11 bases of the junction unmatched. Germline CDR1 reads MNHEY; CDR2 reads SVGEGT. CDR3 coding DNA: TGTGCCAGCAGACCTCCGACAGGGAGGGGCACTGAAGCTTTCTTT. This sequence encodes CASRPPTGRGTEAFF.

V gene TRBV6-5 combines with J gene TRBJ1-5, with D tentatively TRBD1 (5 bases). Germline assignment: CDR1 MNHEY and CDR2 SVGAGI. This CDR3 is 13 amino acids long. V shed 6 bases and J shed 8 bases, with 14 bases lying between them. The CDR3: CASSRDPGEPQHF. The CDR3 DNA reads as TGTGCCAGCAGCCGGGACCCTGGAGAGCCCCAGCATTTT.

The chain recombines TRBV27 with TRBJ1-1, with 8 nucleotides matching TRBD1. Germline-derived CDR1 and CDR2 are MNHEY and SMNVEV (reference sequence). CDR3 length: 16 residues. The V segment lost 5 bases and the J segment 1 base; nucleotides outside the gene matches: 9. CDR3 sequence: CASSTYPGTGNTEAFF. DNA for the CDR3: TGTGCCAGCAGTACGTATCCCGGGACAGGGAACACTGAAGCTTTCTTT.

The gene calls are TRBV3-1 (or the pseudogene TRBV3-2) and TRBJ1-5, with 7 nucleotides matching TRBD1. CDR1 and CDR2 (germline): LGHDT, YNNKEL (reference sequence). V lost 5 bases and J lost 6; bases outside the gene matches: 7. The CDR3 loop spans 14 amino acids. The CDR3 DNA is TGTGCCAGCAGCACCGGACAGGAGGGTCAGCCCCAGCATTTT. Its translation: CASSTGQEGQPQHF.

The chain couples TRBV25-1 to TRBJ1-2; a possible D gene is TRBD1 (5 bases). Per the germline V gene, CDR1 is MGHDK and CDR2 is SYGVNS. Trimming removed 2 bases from V and 0 bases from J, with 13 bases in between. The CDR3 extends over 16 amino acids. The CDR3 loop reads CASSEGVGGSNYGYTF. Here the CDR3 DNA reads TGTGCCAGCAGTGAAGGGGTGGGGGGATCTAACTATGGCTACACCTTC.

The chain has TRBV28 and TRBJ2-2; 7 bases agree with TRBD1. V lost 7 bases to trimming and J lost 5 bases; unmatched junction nucleotides: 4. Germline assignment: CDR1 MDHEN and CDR2 SYDVKM. The CDR3 is made up of 13 amino acids. The CDR3 reads CASTTGMTGELFF. CDR3 coding DNA: TGTGCCAGCACGACAGGGATGACCGGGGAGCTGTTTTTT.

The V gene is TRBV9, the J gene TRBJ2-2; 8 bases agree with TRBD2. J gave up 10 bases and V 0 bases, and 8 bases lay outside the gene matches. The CDR3 totals 15 residues. Germline assignment: CDR1 SGDLS and CDR2 YYNGEE. CDR3 region: CASSVGLAGTKELFF. The CDR3 nucleotides read TGTGCCAGCAGCGTAGGTCTAGCGGGCACCAAGGAGCTGTTTTTT.

The chain joins TRBV28 to TRBJ1-2; D might be TRBD1 (6 bases). The CDR3 consists of 13 residues. CDR1 and CDR2 from the germline V gene are MDHEN and SYDVKM. Trimming took 5 bases from V and 2 from J, leaving 9 bases between them. The CDR3 loop reads CASSRDNNYGYTF. The CDR3 region has the DNA TGTGCCAGCAGTCGGGACAACAACTATGGCTACACCTTC.

Remarks on this clone: This CDR3 is also generated by other DNA sequences in the sample. The CDR3 protein is CASSFGGNYGYTF. CDR3 sequence (DNA): TGTGCCAGCAGCTTCGGGGGAAACTATGGCTACACCTTC. The genes are TRBV13 and TRBJ1-2; D perhaps matches TRBD1 (5 bases). This CDR3 is 13 amino acids long. Germline CDR1 is PRHDT and CDR2 is FYEKMQ (reference sequence). V gave up 3 bases and J gave up 2 bases, with 7 bases separating them.

This clone has just one count. The V and J genes are TRBV6-4 and TRBJ2-3; 11 bases map to TRBD1. V was pared by 6 bases and J by 6 bases, with 11 bases of the junction left unmatched. The CDR3 runs to 16 residues. Germline CDR1 MRHNA, CDR2 SNTAGT. Written as DNA, the CDR3 is TGTGCCAGCAGCCCGGGACAGGGGGTTTCACGGGATACGCAGTATTTT. Amino acid sequence: CASSPGQGVSRDTQYF.

V usage is TRBV28 and J usage is TRBJ1-5, with a weak D call TRBD1 (6 bases). CDR3 length: 14 amino acids. The V end lost 6 bases, the J end lost 0 bases, and 9 bases lay between the germline ends. Germline CDR1 MDHEN, CDR2 SYDVKM. CDR3 in amino acids: CASSRRGSNQPQHF. The CDR3 nucleotides read TGTGCCAGCAGCCGCAGGGGTAGCAATCAGCCCCAGCATTTT.

The CDR3 loop reads CASSLGKYQPQHF. CDR3 coding DNA: TGTGCCAGCAGTTTAGGGAAGTATCAGCCCCAGCATTTT. J is TRBJ1-5 and V is TRBV12-3 or TRBV12-4, with D unresolved. CDR3 length: 13 amino acids. Trimming shortened V by 1 base and J by 5 bases, and 6 bases separated the two germline ends.